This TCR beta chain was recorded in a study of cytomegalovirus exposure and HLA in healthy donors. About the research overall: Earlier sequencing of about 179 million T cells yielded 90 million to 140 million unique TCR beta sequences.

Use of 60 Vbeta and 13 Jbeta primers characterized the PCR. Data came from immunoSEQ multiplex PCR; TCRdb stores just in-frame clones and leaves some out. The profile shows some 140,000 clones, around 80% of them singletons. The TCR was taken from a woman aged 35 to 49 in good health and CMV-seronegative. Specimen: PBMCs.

CDR3 sequence: CASTGGGHYGYTF. CDR3 in DNA: TGTGCCAGCACCGGAGGGGGCCACTATGGCTACACCTTC. This rearrangement joins TRBV28 to TRBJ1-2; 7 nucleotides align to TRBD1. The CDR3 is made up of 13 amino acids. CDR1 MDHEN and CDR2 SYDVKM come from the germline V gene. V dropped 7 bases and J dropped 3; count of bases not matched to a gene: 5.